This T cell receptor beta chain was obtained from a study of T cells after yellow fever vaccination. The length of the CDR3 is 15 residues. CDR1 KGHSH and CDR2 LQKENI come from the germline V gene. Trimming at V came to 3 bases and at J to 3 bases, leaving 5 bases not matched to a gene. This clonotype was seen ten or more times. TCRdb re-analysed the 5' RACE reads in MiXCR, keeping a single row per CDR3 protein. The data show a few hundred thousand distinct CDR3 sequences, 3% to 4.5% seen once. This chain uses TRBV18 with TRBJ2-1, with 7 bases aligning to TRBD2. Sequencing used PBMCs, obtained 5 days after the yellow fever booster vaccination. The TCR was taken from a man aged 18-30 years who received the YFV17D yellow fever vaccine. CDR3 loop: CASSPLSSGYNEQFF. The CDR3 nucleotides read TGTGCCAGCTCACCCCTTTCTAGCGGCTACAATGAGCAGTTCTTC.